This entry lists 2 T cell receptor beta chains sequenced from one sample in a study of glioma-infiltrating T cells after dendritic cell vaccination. Repertoires were generated with immunoSEQ multiplex PCR, while TCRdb's copy carries only in-frame clones and drops some. The sample contains roughly 83,000 clones, about nine tenths of which appear only once. This specimen was blood, taken before dendritic cell vaccination. The source of these receptors is a human donor with glioblastoma.

V is TRBV29-1 and J is TRBJ2-1; 15 bases are shared with TRBD2. CDR3 length equals 13 residues. Germline CDR1 SQVTM, CDR2 ANQGSEA. The J segment lost 8 bases and the V segment lost 6 bases, leaving 2 bases of the junction unmatched. Here the CDR3 reads CSVRTSGRDEQFF. The CDR3 DNA reads as TGCAGCGTGCGGACTAGCGGGAGGGATGAGCAGTTCTTC.

The chain is built from TRBV11-2 and TRBJ2-2, with 7 nucleotides matching TRBD1. The CDR3 is 15 amino acids. Per germline, CDR1 SGHAT and CDR2 FQNNGV. J was trimmed by 1 base and V by 4 bases; bases with no gene match: 3. The CDR3: CASSYGQVNTGELFF. The CDR3 DNA reads as TGTGCCAGCAGCTACGGACAGGTGAACACCGGGGAGCTGTTTTTT.